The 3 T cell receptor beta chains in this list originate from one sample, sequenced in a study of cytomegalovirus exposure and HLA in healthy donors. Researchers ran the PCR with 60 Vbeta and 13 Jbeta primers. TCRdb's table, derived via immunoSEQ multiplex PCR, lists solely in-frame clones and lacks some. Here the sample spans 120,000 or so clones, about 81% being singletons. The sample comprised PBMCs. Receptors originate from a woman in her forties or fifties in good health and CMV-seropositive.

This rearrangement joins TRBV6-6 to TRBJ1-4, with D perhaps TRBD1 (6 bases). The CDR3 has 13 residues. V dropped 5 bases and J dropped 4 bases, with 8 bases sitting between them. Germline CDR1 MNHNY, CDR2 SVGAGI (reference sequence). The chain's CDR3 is CASSLQGNEKLFF. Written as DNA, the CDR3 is TGTGCCAGCAGTCTACAGGGTAATGAAAAACTGTTTTTT.

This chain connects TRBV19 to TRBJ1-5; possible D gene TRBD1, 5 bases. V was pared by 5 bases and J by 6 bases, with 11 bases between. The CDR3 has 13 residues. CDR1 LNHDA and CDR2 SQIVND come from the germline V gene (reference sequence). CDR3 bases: TGTGCCAGTAGTCCGCAGGGATTTCAGCCCCAGCATTTT. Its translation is CASSPQGFQPQHF.

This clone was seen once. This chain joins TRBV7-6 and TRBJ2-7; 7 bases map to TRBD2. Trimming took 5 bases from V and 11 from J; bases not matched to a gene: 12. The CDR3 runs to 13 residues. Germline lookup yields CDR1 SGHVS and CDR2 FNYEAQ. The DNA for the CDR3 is TGTGCCAGCAGCCAGGCGTTGGGGCGGGAGAAGTACTTC. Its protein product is CASSQALGREKYF.